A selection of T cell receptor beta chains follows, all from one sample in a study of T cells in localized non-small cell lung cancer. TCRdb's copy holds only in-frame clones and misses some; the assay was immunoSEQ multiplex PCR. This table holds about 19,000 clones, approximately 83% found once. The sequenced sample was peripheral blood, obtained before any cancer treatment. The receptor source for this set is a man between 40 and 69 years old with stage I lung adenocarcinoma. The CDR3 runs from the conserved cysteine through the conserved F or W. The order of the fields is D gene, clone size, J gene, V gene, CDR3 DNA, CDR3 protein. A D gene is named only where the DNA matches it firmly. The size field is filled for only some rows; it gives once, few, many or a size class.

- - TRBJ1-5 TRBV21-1 TGTGCCAGCAGCAAAGAGGTAAGTGCAAGGTCGGGACAGGGAATATATAGCAATCAGCCCCAGCATTTT CASSKEVSARSGQGIYSNQPQHF
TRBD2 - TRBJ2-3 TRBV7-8 TGTGCCAGCAGCCTTACCAGAGCGGGGGGGCCCCCAGATACGCAGTATTTT CASSLTRAGGPPDTQYF
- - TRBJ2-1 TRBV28 TGTGCCAGCAGTTTTGAGGCCTTCTACTCCTACAATGAGCAGTTCTTC CASSFEAFYSYNEQFF
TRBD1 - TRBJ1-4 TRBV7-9 TGTGCCAGCAAGTGGACAGGGGGCGGTGAAAAACTGTTTTTT CASKWTGGGEKLFF
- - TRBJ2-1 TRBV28 TGTGCCAGCAGTGGTACAAGGGTTTCGCGGGAATTGGGTGAGCAGTTCTTC CASSGTRVSRELGEQFF
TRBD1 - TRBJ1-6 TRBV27 TGTGCCAGCAGTTTAACCCCGTGGACAGGCGGGAATCCACCCCTCCACTTT CASSLTPWTGGNPPLHF
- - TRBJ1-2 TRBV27 TGTGCCAGCAGTTTAAGTAACCGGGGCTATGGCTACACCTTC CASSLSNRGYGYTF
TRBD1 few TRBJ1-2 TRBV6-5 TGTGCCAGCAGTTACTCTCCACAGGGGTCCCGGGGAGGCTACACCTTC CASSYSPQGSRGGYTF
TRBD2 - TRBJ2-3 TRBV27 TGTGCCAGCAGTTTGGGGGGGTACAGGACAGATACGCAGTATTTT CASSLGGYRTDTQYF
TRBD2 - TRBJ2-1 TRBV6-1 TGTGCCAGCGGTGGGACTAGCGGGTTCGGCAATGAGCAGTTCTTC CASGGTSGFGNEQFF
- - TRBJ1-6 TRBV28 TGTGCCAGCAGTACCCGCTGGAGCGCGGATTCACCCCTCCACTTT CASSTRWSADSPLHF
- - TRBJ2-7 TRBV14 TGTGCCAGCAGCCAAGCAAAAAGTCTTGGGACCTACGAGCAGTACTTC CASSQAKSLGTYEQYF
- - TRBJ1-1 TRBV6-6 TGTGCCAGCGAAGCCCAGGCAAGCACTGAAGCTTTCTTT CASEAQASTEAFF
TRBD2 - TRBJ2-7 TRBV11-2 TGTGCCAGCAGCTTAGAGAGGACTAGCAGCTACGAGCAGTACTTC CASSLERTSSYEQYF
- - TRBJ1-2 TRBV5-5 TGTGCCAGCAGCTTAGGAGGGCTCGGTAGTGGCTACACCTTC CASSLGGLGSGYTF
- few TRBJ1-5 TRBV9 TGTGCCAGCAGCGTAGAAGGTGAGGGGCCCCAGCATTTT CASSVEGEGPQHF
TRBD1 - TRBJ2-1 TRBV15 TGTGCCACCAGCTACAATACAGGGGGCGCGAGGAATGAGCAGTTCTTC CATSYNTGGARNEQFF
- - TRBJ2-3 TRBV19 TGTGCCAGTAGTATAAGGACAGATACGCAGTATTTT CASSIRTDTQYF
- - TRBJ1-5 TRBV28 TGTGCCAGCAGAATAACTCTGGGGCAGCCCCAGCATTTT CASRITLGQPQHF
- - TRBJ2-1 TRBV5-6 TGTGCCAGCAGTCATATTAGGGGAACCGATGAGCAGTTCTTC CASSHIRGTDEQFF
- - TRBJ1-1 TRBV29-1 TGCAGCTCGATCAGGGGTAATGAAGCTTTCTTT CSSIRGNEAFF
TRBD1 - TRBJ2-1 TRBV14 TGTGCCAGCAGCCAATCGTCAGGGGGCTTCTCCTACAATGAGCAGTTCTTC CASSQSSGGFSYNEQFF
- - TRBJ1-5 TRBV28 TGTGCCAGCAGTTTATCTCTATCCTGGGGGGTCGGAAATCAGCCCCAGCATTTT CASSLSLSWGVGNQPQHF
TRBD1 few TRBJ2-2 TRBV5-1 TGCGCCAGCAGCTTGTATCAGACAGGGACCGGGGAGCTGTTTTTT CASSLYQTGTGELFF
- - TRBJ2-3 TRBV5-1 TGCGCCAGCGGCTTACGGGACTTCGGGGATACGCAGTATTTT CASGLRDFGDTQYF
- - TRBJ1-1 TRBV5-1 TGCGCCAGCAGCTCAATCAATCCCCGGACGAAGAACACTGAAGCTTTCTTT CASSSINPRTKNTEAFF
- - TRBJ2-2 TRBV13 TGTGCCAGCAGCGACATAGGTCAGGGAGAATCGGGCGGGGAGCTGTTTTTT CASSDIGQGESGGELFF
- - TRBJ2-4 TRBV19 TGTGCCAGTAGTACGAGGGAGACCAAAAACATTCAGTACTTC CASSTRETKNIQYF
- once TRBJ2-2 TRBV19 TGTGCCAGTAGTTGGGCTTCAAACACCGGGGAGCTGTTTTTT CASSWASNTGELFF
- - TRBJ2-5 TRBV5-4 TGTGCCAGCAGCTTGGCCGACGGGGAGACCCAGTACTTC CASSLADGETQYF
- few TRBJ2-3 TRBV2 TGTGCCACTATTAGACTGTTAGCAGATACGCAGTATTTT CATIRLLADTQYF
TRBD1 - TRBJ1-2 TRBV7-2 TGTGCCAGCAGCGTGACAGGGACATACTATGGCTACACCTTC CASSVTGTYYGYTF
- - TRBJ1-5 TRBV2 TGTGCCAGCAGTGAAGGGTGGGGGCAGCCCCAGCATTTT CASSEGWGQPQHF
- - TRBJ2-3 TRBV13 TGTGCCAGCAGCTTAAGGCTTTTCTATGACACAGATACGCAGTATTTT CASSLRLFYDTDTQYF
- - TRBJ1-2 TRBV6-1 TGTGCCAGCAGTGAATTCCAGGGAGGGGATGGCTACACCTTC CASSEFQGGDGYTF
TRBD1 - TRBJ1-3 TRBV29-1 TGCAGCGTCGGGGACAGGGTCTCAGGAAACACCATATATTTT CSVGDRVSGNTIYF
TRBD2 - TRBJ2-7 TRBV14 TGTGCCAGCACCCCTAGCGGATCCTACGAGCAGTACTTC CASTPSGSYEQYF
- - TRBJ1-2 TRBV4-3 TGCGCCAGCAGCCAAGAGCAGACCATTAGACGGTATGGCTACACCTTC CASSQEQTIRRYGYTF
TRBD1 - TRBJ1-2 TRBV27 TGTGCCAGCAGTTTAGACGGGACAGGCTATGGCTACACCTTC CASSLDGTGYGYTF
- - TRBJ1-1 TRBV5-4 TGTGCCAGCAGCCCCGCGGGCACTGAAGCTTTCTTT CASSPAGTEAFF
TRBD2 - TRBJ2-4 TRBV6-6 TGTGCCAGCAGTTACCCTAGACTAGCGGGGCTAAACATTCAGTACTTC CASSYPRLAGLNIQYF
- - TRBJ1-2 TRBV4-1 TGCGCCAGCAGCAGGCCAGACACTAACTATGGCTACACCTTC CASSRPDTNYGYTF
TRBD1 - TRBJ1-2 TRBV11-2 TGTGCCAGCAGCTCCCTGACAGGGGTGTATGGCTACACCTTC CASSSLTGVYGYTF
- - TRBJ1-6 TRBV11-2 TGTGCCAGCAGCCTAGGAGGGGAGTCACCCCTCCACTTT CASSLGGESPLHF
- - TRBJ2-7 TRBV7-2 TGTGCCAGCAGCCCTGGGTGGGTCGGCGAGCAGTACTTC CASSPGWVGEQYF
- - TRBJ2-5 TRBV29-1 TGCAGCTACGACTCTCTCCAAGAGACCCAGTACTTC CSYDSLQETQYF
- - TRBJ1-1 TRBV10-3 TGTGCCATCAGTGGTCAAAACTTGGGGGACACTGAAGCTTTCTTT CAISGQNLGDTEAFF
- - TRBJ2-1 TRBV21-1 TGTGCCAGCAGCACCTCCCCGACTAGCGGGAGTATAAATGAGCAGTTCTTC CASSTSPTSGSINEQFF
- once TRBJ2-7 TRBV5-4 TGTGCCAGCAGCTTCCCGCATAGGGTTACAGACTACGAGCAGTACTTC CASSFPHRVTDYEQYF
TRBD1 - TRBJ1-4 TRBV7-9 TGTGCCAGCCGTCGACAGGGCAACAGGGAAAAACTGTTTTTT CASRRQGNREKLFF
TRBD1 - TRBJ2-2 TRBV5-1 TGCGCCAGCAGCTTGGCAACATTATCCGGGACAGGAGCCGGCGGGGAGCTGTTTTTT CASSLATLSGTGAGGELFF
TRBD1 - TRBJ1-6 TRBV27 TGTGCCAGCAGTATTACAGGGGGATCACCCCTCCACTTT CASSITGGSPLHF
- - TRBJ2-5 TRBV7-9 TGTGCCAGCAGCTCTGGGACTTGGGAGACCCAGTACTTC CASSSGTWETQYF
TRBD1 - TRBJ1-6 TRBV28 TGTGCCAGCAGTTGGCTGGGGACAGGGGGCTATTCACCCCTCCACTTT CASSWLGTGGYSPLHF